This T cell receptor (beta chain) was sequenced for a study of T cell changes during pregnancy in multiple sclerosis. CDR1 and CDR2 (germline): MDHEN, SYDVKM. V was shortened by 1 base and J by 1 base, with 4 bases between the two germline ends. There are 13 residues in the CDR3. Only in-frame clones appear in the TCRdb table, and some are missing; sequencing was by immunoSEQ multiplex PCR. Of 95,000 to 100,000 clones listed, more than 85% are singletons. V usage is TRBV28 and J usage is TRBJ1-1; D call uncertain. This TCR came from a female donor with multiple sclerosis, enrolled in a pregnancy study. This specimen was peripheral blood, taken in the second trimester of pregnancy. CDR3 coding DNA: TGTGCCAGCAGTTTATTACAGAACACTGAAGCTTTCTTT. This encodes CASSLLQNTEAFF.